This entry lists 7 T cell receptor beta chains sequenced from one sample in a study of blood T cells in healthy people across ages. Together with a sample-barcoded 5' primer, a J-beta primer mix was included in a second PCR lasting about 6 to 11 cycles. Using its own MiXCR run on the 5' RACE reads, TCRdb lists one record per CDR3 protein. Seen here are about a million distinct CDR3 sequences, roughly 47% observed once, and the top ten hold 20% to 25%. Sequencing was done on a sample of blood. The receptor set was obtained from a woman aged 55-69 years in good health.

This clonotype came up a few times. V is TRBV6-5 and J is TRBJ2-1; TRBD2 is a possible D gene (5 bases). Between the trimmed V and J ends, which lost 0 bases and 8 bases, there was a span of 8 bases. The CDR3 contains 13 residues. Germline CDR1 and CDR2: MNHEY and SVGAGI. The CDR3 sequence is CASSYSEGYEQFF. DNA of the CDR3: TGTGCCAGCAGTTACTCAGAGGGTTATGAGCAGTTCTTC.

This clonotype showed up just a few times. The gene calls are TRBV7-2 and TRBJ2-5; the match to TRBD2 covers 9 bases. CDR3 size: 17 residues. J gave up 4 bases and V 4 bases, and 13 bases lay outside the gene matches. Germline CDR1 SGHTA, CDR2 FQGNSA. CDR3 amino acids: CASSSAGGPFSPETQYF. For the CDR3, the DNA is TGTGCCAGCAGCTCCGCGGGAGGGCCATTTTCTCCAGAGACCCAGTACTTC.

V usage is TRBV20-1 and J usage is TRBJ2-3, with 11 bases lining up with TRBD2. Trimming took 5 bases from V and 5 from J; bases not matched to a gene: 9. The length of the CDR3 is 15 residues. Germline V gene data show CDR1 as DFQATT and CDR2 as SNEGSKA (reference sequence). CDR3 region: CSAFILAGVLDTQYF. The CDR3 DNA reads as TGCAGTGCTTTCATACTAGCGGGAGTGTTAGATACGCAGTATTTT.

A few counts support this clonotype. CDR3 DNA sequence: TGTGCCAGCAGCTTTTATTCGCACATTCAGTACTTC. Translating it yields CASSFYSHIQYF. This chain links TRBV5-6 with TRBJ2-4, with D uncertain. Germline assignment: CDR1 SGHDT and CDR2 YYEEEE. This CDR3 comprises 12 residues. Trimming removed 2 bases at V and 8 bases at J, with 8 bases between.

This clonotype was detected only a few times. The chain recombines TRBV4-2 with TRBJ2-1; the D is unclear. In germline, CDR1 is LGHNA, CDR2 YNFKEQ. V was trimmed by 1 base and J by 7 bases, leaving 5 bases between them. The CDR3 spans 12 residues. CDR3 sequence: CASSQVENEQFF. Here the CDR3 DNA reads TGTGCCAGCAGCCAAGTGGAAAATGAGCAGTTCTTC.

The chain has TRBV27 and TRBJ2-7; no definite D call. Per the germline V gene, CDR1 is MNHEY and CDR2 is SMNVEV (reference sequence). Between the trimmed V and J ends, which lost 6 bases and 7 bases, there was a span of 10 bases. The CDR3 contains 11 residues. CDR3 nucleotide sequence: TGTGCCAGCAGATCACTTGGGGAGCAGTACTTC. Translated: CASRSLGEQYF.

The chain combines TRBV2 with TRBJ2-4; no firm D call. The CDR3 loop spans 15 amino acids. The germline V gene has CDR1 SNHLY and CDR2 FYNNEI. Between the trimmed V and J ends, which lost 6 bases and 9 bases, there was a span of 21 bases. Here the CDR3 reads CASRAWTYESTIQYF. The CDR3 DNA sequence: TGTGCCAGCAGGGCGTGGACCTATGAGAGTACCATTCAGTACTTC.